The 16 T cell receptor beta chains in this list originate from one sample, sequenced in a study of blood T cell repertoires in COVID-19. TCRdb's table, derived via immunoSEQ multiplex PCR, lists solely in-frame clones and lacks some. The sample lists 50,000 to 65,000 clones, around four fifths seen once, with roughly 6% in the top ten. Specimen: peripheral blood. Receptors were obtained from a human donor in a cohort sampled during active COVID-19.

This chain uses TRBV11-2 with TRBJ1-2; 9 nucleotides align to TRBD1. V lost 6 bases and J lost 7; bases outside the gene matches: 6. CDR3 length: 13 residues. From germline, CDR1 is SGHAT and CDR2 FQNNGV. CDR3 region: CASSLGQGGGYTF. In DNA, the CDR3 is TGTGCCAGCAGTTTGGGACAGGGTGGTGGCTACACCTTC.

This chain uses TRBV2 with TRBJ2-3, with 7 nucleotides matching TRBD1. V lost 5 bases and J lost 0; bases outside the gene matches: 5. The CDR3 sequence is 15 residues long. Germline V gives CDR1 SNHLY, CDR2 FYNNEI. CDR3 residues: CASSQQGPSTDTQYF. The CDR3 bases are TGTGCCAGCAGTCAACAGGGGCCGAGCACAGATACGCAGTATTTT.

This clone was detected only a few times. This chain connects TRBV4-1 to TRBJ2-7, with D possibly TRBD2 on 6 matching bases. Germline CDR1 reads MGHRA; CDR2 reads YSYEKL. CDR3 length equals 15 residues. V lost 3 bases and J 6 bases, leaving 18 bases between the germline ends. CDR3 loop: CASSQAGVRRAEQYF. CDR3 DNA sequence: TGCGCCAGCAGCCAGGCCGGGGTCCGGAGGGCCGAGCAGTACTTC.

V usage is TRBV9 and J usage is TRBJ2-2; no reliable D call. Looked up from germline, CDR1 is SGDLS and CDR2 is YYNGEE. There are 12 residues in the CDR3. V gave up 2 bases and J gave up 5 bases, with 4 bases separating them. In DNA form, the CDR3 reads TGTGCCAGCAGCGTCGGTACCGGGGAGCTGTTTTTT. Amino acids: CASSVGTGELFF.

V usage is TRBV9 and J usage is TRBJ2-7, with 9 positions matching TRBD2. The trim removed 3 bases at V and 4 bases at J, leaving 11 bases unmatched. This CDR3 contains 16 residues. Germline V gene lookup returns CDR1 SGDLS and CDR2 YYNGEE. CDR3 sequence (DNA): TGTGCCAGCAGCGCAGATCGGGCTAGCGGGATTTACGAGCAGTACTTC. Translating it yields CASSADRASGIYEQYF.

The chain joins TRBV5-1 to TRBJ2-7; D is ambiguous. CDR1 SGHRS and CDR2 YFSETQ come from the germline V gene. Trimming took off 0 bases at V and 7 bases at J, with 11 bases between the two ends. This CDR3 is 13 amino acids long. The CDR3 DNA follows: TGCGCCAGCAGCTTGGACCCGCTCGGGGAGCAGTACTTC. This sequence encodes CASSLDPLGEQYF.

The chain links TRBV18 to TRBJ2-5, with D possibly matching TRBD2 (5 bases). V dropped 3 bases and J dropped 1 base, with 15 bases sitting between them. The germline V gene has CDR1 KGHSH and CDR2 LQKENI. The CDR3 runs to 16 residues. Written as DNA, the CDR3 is TGTGCCAGCTCACCGGCGACCAGAGGGTTCCAAGAGACCCAGTACTTC. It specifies CASSPATRGFQETQYF.

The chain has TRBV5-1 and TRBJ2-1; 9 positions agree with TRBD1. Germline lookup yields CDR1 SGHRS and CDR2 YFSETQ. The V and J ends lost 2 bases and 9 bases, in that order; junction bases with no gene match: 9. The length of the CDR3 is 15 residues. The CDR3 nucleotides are TGCGCCAGCAGCTTATCGGGACAGGGTTCCTCTGAGCAGTTCTTC. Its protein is CASSLSGQGSSEQFF.

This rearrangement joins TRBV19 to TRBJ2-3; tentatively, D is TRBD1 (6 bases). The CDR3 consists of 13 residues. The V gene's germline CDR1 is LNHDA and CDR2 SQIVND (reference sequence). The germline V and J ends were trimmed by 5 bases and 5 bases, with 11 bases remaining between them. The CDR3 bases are TGTGCCAGTAGTCCACAGGGCAGAGATACGCAGTATTTT. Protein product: CASSPQGRDTQYF.

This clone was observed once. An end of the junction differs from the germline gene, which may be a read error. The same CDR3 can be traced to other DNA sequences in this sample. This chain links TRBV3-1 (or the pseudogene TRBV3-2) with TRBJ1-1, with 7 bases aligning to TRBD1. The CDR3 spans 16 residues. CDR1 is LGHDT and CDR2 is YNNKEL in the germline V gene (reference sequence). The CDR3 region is CASSQGVPRGSTEAFF. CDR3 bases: TGTGCCAGCAGCCAAGGGGTCCCCAGGGGGTCCACTGAAGCCTTCTTT.

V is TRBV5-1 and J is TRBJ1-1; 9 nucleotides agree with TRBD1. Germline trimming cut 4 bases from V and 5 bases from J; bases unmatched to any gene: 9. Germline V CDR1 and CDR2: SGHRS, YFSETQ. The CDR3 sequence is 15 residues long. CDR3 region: CASSLDGQGRTEAFF. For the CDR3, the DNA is TGCGCCAGCAGCCTGGACGGACAGGGGAGAACTGAAGCTTTCTTT.

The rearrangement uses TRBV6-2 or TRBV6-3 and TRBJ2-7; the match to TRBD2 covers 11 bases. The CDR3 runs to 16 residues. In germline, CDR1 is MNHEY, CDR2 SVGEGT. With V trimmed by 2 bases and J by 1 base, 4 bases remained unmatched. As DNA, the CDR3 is TGTGCCAGCAGTTACACCGGGACTAGCGGTTCCTACGAGCAGTACTTC. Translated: CASSYTGTSGSYEQYF.

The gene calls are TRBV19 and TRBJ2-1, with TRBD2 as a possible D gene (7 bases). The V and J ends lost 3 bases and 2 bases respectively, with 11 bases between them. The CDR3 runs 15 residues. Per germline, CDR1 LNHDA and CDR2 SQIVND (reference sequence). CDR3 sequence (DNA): TGTGCCAGTAGTATCGGGGGGCGGGCCTACAATGAGCAGTTCTTC. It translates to CASSIGGRAYNEQFF.

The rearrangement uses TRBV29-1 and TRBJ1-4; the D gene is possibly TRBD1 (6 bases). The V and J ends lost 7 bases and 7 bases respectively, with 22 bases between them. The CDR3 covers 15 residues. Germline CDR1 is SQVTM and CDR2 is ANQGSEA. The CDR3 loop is CSAIYRRGLSEKLFF. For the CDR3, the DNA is TGCAGCGCCATTTATCGGCGGGGGCTAAGTGAAAAACTGTTTTTT.

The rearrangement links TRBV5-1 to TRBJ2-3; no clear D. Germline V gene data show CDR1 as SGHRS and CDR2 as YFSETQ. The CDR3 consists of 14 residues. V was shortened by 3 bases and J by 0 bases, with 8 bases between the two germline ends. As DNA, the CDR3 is TGCGCCAGCAGCTCCCTGACTAGCACAGATACGCAGTATTTT. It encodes CASSSLTSTDTQYF. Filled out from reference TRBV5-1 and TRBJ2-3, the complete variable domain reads KAGVTQTPRYLIKTRGQQVTLSCSPISGHRSVSWYQQTPGQGLQFLFEYFSETQRNKGNFPGRFSGRQFSNSRSEMNVSTLELGDSALYLCASSSLTSTDTQYFGPGTRLTVL.

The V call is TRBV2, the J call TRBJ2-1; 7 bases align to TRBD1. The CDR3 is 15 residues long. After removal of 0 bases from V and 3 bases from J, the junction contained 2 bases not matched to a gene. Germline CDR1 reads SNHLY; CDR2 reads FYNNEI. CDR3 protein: CASSEARGHYNEQFF. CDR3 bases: TGTGCCAGCAGTGAAGCAAGGGGGCACTACAATGAGCAGTTCTTC.